This T cell receptor (beta chain) emerged from a study of cytomegalovirus exposure and HLA in healthy donors. Study-wide points: Looking again later, the authors saw that most CMV-associated TCR beta chains seemed HLA-restricted. Productive rates of about 90% or about 30% were seen for most TCR beta V segments in an earlier analysis. There were under 200 TCR beta chains listed as cytomegalovirus-associated.

The PCR made use of 60 Vbeta and 13 Jbeta primers. As processed by the authors: In a later analysis, of tens of millions of unique beta chains, some 10 million appeared in at least two donors. Data came from immunoSEQ multiplex PCR; TCRdb stores just in-frame clones and leaves some out. V and J calls and clone size are given by that table; D and trimming were obtained from the DNA. The repertoire holds about 160,000 clones, under 85% seen once, with 1.1% to 1.5% in the top ten. About this clone: Its cognate antigen is unknown.

The trim removed 4 bases at V and 4 bases at J, leaving 13 bases unmatched. Per germline, CDR1 SGHRS and CDR2 YFSETQ. CDR3 length: 16 residues. J is TRBJ2-7 and V is TRBV5-1; TRBD1 matches at 8 bases. The TCR sequence derives from a woman aged 30 to 39 in good health and CMV-seronegative. The sequenced sample was PBMCs. CDR3 amino acids: CASSPGGTGYSYEQYF. CDR3 nucleotide sequence: TGCGCCAGCAGCCCTGGTGGGACAGGCTACTCTTACGAGCAGTACTTC. The full variable domain, its missing parts supplied by reference TRBV5-1 and TRBJ2-7, is KAGVTQTPRYLIKTRGQQVTLSCSPISGHRSVSWYQQTPGQGLQFLFEYFSETQRNKGNFPGRFSGRQFSNSRSEMNVSTLELGDSALYLCASSPGGTGYSYEQYFGPGTRLTVT.